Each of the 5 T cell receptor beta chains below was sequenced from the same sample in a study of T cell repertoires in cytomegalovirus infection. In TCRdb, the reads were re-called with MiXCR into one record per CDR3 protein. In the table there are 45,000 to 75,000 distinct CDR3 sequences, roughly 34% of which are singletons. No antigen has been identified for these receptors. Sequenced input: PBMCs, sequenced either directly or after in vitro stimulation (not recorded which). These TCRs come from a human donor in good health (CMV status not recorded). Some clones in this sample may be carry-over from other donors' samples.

DNA of the CDR3: TGTGCCACCTCCGGGACAGGGACGGCAAAACTGTTTTTT. Amino acids: CATSGTGTAKLFF. This chain uses TRBV6-1 with TRBJ1-4; 9 nucleotides line up with TRBD1. Looked up from germline, CDR1 is MNHNS and CDR2 is SASEGT. The J segment lost 10 bases and the V segment lost 10 bases, leaving 10 bases of the junction unmatched. The CDR3 has 13 residues.

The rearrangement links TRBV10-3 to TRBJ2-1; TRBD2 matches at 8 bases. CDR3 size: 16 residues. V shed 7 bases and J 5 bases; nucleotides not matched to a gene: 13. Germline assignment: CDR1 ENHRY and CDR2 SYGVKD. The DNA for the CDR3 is TGTGCCATCACCCCGACGGGGGGGAGGGGCCACAATGAGCAGTTCTTC. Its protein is CAITPTGGRGHNEQFF.

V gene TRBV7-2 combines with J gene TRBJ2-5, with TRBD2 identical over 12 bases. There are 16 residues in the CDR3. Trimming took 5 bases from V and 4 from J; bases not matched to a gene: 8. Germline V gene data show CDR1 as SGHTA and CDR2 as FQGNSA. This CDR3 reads CASSLWTSGNLETQYF. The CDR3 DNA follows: TGTGCCAGCAGCCTTTGGACTAGCGGGAATCTAGAGACCCAGTACTTC.

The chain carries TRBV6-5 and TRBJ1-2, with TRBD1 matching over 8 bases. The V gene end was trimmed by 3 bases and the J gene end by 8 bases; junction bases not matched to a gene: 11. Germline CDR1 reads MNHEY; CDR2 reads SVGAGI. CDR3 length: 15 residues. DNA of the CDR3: TGTGCCAGCAGTTATAAGCCCGGACAGGGAAAAGGCTACACCTTC. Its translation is CASSYKPGQGKGYTF.

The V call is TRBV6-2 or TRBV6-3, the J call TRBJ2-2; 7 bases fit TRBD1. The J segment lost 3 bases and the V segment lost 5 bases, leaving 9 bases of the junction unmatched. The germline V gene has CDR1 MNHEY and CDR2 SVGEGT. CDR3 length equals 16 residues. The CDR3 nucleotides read TGTGCCAGCAGTGCGCCGACAGGGTACGACACCGGGGAGCTGTTTTTT. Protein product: CASSAPTGYDTGELFF.